This entry lists 30 T cell receptor beta chains sequenced from one sample in a study of blood T cell repertoires in COVID-19. TCRdb's copy holds only in-frame clones and misses some; the assay was immunoSEQ multiplex PCR. The sample has some 530,000 clones, about 85% seen once. Specimen: PBMCs or T cells enriched from blood (not recorded which). The source is a woman aged 60 to 75 who had recovered from COVID-19.

The rearrangement uses TRBV2 and TRBJ1-2; a weak D match, TRBD1 (6 bases). Per the germline V gene, CDR1 is SNHLY and CDR2 is FYNNEI. V was pared by 5 bases and J by 6 bases, with 13 bases between. The CDR3 runs to 13 residues. CDR3 protein: CASSNRGGDGYTF. In nucleotides, the CDR3 is TGTGCCAGCAGTAATAGGGGGGGCGATGGCTACACCTTC.

This chain connects TRBV6-2 or TRBV6-3 to TRBJ1-6; 8 bases are shared with TRBD1. CDR1 and CDR2 (germline): MNHEY, SVGEGT. Trimming removed 0 bases from V and 9 bases from J; junction bases left unmatched: 7. The CDR3 consists of 16 residues. CDR3 DNA: TGTGCCAGCAGTTACTCTACGACAGGGGCCAGTTCACCCCTCCACTTT. Translated: CASSYSTTGASSPLHF.

The chain recombines TRBV12-3 or TRBV12-4 with TRBJ2-2, with D unclear. Trimming stripped 4 bases from V and 3 bases from J, with 6 bases between. This CDR3 is 13 amino acids long. The CDR3 sequence is CASSSQYTGELFF. CDR3 sequence (DNA): TGTGCCAGCAGTTCCCAGTACACCGGGGAGCTGTTTTTT.

The chain employs TRBV15 and TRBJ1-1; a possible D gene is TRBD1 (5 bases). This CDR3 region has 13 residues. Deletions cut 1 base from V and 8 bases from J, with 11 bases between. In germline, CDR1 is LNHNV, CDR2 YYDKDF (reference sequence). The DNA of the CDR3 is TGTGCCACCAGCAGAGCCCCAGGGCGGGAAGCTTTCTTT. Encoded protein: CATSRAPGREAFF.

The chain employs TRBV19 and TRBJ2-1; 7 bases map to TRBD1. V gave up 5 bases and J gave up 0 bases; unmatched junction bases: 7. The V gene's germline CDR1 is LNHDA and CDR2 SQIVND (reference sequence). The CDR3 consists of 16 residues. This CDR3 is CASSGRQGSSYNEQFF. The DNA of the CDR3 is TGTGCCAGTAGTGGAAGACAGGGATCCTCCTACAATGAGCAGTTCTTC.

V and J are TRBV3-1 (or the pseudogene TRBV3-2) and TRBJ1-2; no reliable D call. Per the germline V gene, CDR1 is LGHDT and CDR2 is YNNKEL (reference sequence). The V and J ends lost 0 bases and 3 bases respectively, with 8 bases between them. The CDR3 sequence is 14 residues long. CDR3 residues: CASSQDESHYGYTF. The CDR3 nucleotides read TGTGCCAGCAGCCAAGATGAGAGCCACTATGGCTACACCTTC.

The rearrangement uses TRBV30 and TRBJ1-1; 8 bases map to TRBD1. Germline V lookup: CDR1 GTSNPN, CDR2 SVGIG (reference sequence). With V trimmed by 2 bases and J by 3 bases, 5 bases remained unmatched. This CDR3 region has 14 residues. The CDR3 DNA reads TGTGCCTGGAGTACCGACAGGGGTGACACTGAAGCTTTCTTT. This gives the protein CAWSTDRGDTEAFF.

V gene TRBV7-9 combines with J gene TRBJ1-4, with D unclear. CDR1 is SEHNR, CDR2 FQNEAQ, per germline (reference sequence). The CDR3 extends over 15 amino acids. Trimming pared 5 bases from V and 0 bases from J, leaving 10 bases between. DNA of the CDR3: TGTGCCAGCAGCCCCCCAGTAACAACTAATGAAAAACTGTTTTTT. Protein product: CASSPPVTTNEKLFF.

On this clone itself: Other DNA sequences in this specimen translate into the identical CDR3. The V gene is TRBV9, the J gene TRBJ2-2; TRBD1 matches 7 bases. The CDR3 has 15 residues. After removal of 4 bases from V and 1 base from J, the junction contained 4 bases not matched to a gene. CDR1 and CDR2 from the germline V gene are SGDLS and YYNGEE. The CDR3 DNA sequence: TGTGCCAGCAGCCCGAGGACAGGGAACACCGGGGAGCTGTTTTTT. Translation gives CASSPRTGNTGELFF. The variable domain in full, with the rest retrieved from reference TRBV9 and TRBJ2-2, is DSGVTQTPKHLITATGQRVTLRCSPRSGDLSVYWYQQSLDQGLQFLIQYYNGEERAKGNILERFSAQQFPDLHSELNLSSLELGDSALYFCASSPRTGNTGELFFGEGSRLTVL.

The chain has TRBV11-2 and TRBJ2-1; D perhaps matches TRBD2 (5 bases). The germline gives CDR1 SGHAT, CDR2 FQNNGV. Trimming removed 6 bases from V and 10 bases from J, with 16 bases in between. The CDR3 is 13 amino acids. The CDR3 DNA reads as TGTGCCAGCAGGTTCATGGGAGCGTTCGAGCAGTTCTTC. It yields the protein CASRFMGAFEQFF.

V usage is TRBV19 and J usage is TRBJ2-2, with 7 bases lining up with TRBD1. In germline, CDR1 is LNHDA, CDR2 SQIVND (reference sequence). This CDR3 is built from 15 residues. The J segment lost 9 bases and the V segment lost 5 bases, leaving 12 bases of the junction unmatched. The CDR3 nucleotides are TGTGCCAGTAGTCCTCAGCCGACAGGGCTTAGGGAGCTGTTTTTT. It translates to CASSPQPTGLRELFF.

The V and J genes are TRBV2 and TRBJ2-6, with a tentative D call TRBD2 (7 bases). Germline V CDR1 and CDR2: SNHLY, FYNNEI. The CDR3 totals 17 residues. Trimming left V 7 bases short and J 2 bases short, with 18 bases between. The CDR3 protein is CASTERRGGPGANVLTF. CDR3 DNA: TGTGCCAGCACCGAAAGGAGGGGGGGTCCTGGGGCCAACGTCCTGACTTTC.

V gene TRBV3-1 (or the pseudogene TRBV3-2) combines with J gene TRBJ2-1; 7 nucleotides line up with TRBD1. Germline V gene data show CDR1 as LGHDT and CDR2 as YNNKEL (reference sequence). The CDR3 covers 12 residues. The J segment lost 15 bases and the V segment lost 3 bases, leaving 8 bases of the junction unmatched. CDR3 DNA sequence: TGTGCCAGCAGCCACGGTGGGACAGTCCCGTTCTTC. Translation: CASSHGGTVPFF.

The CDR3 here is CASINSGGAYNEQFF. CDR3 coding DNA: TGTGCCAGCATCAATAGCGGGGGGGCCTACAATGAGCAGTTCTTC. The rearrangement joins TRBV13 to TRBJ2-1; 11 nucleotides match TRBD2. CDR1 is PRHDT, CDR2 FYEKMQ, per germline (reference sequence). The J segment lost 2 bases and the V segment lost 7 bases, leaving 4 bases of the junction unmatched. CDR3 length equals 15 residues.

The V and J genes are TRBV2 and TRBJ1-4; tentatively, D is TRBD1 (6 bases). The length of the CDR3 is 15 residues. V lost 6 bases, J lost 3 bases, and 14 bases lay in between. CDR1 is SNHLY, CDR2 FYNNEI, per germline. CDR3 in amino acids: CASSNTGSANEKLFF. The CDR3 bases are TGTGCCAGCAGCAACACAGGGTCAGCTAATGAAAAACTGTTTTTT.

The V call is TRBV12-1, the J call TRBJ2-7; TRBD1 is taken as the D call from the table, unchecked against the DNA. TRBV12-1 is flagged as a pseudogene. This CDR3 contains 14 residues. The CDR3 is CASSGRDTPYEQYV. The CDR3 DNA reads as TGTGCCAGCAGCGGCCGGGACACCCCCTACGAGCAGTACGTC.

This sequence joins TRBV29-1 and TRBJ1-1, with 7 positions matching TRBD1. Germline V gene lookup returns CDR1 SQVTM and CDR2 ANQGSEA. CDR3 length equals 13 residues. J gave up 4 bases and V 5 bases, and 7 bases lay outside the gene matches. The CDR3 nucleotides are TGCAGCGTTCAGGTAGGGGGCGGCACTGAAGCTTTCTTT. This gives the protein CSVQVGGGTEAFF.

This sequence joins TRBV5-4 and TRBJ1-3; D gene ambiguous. The ends were cut back, 0 bases at V and 0 bases at J, with 7 bases in the middle. This CDR3 has 15 amino acids. CDR1 is SGHNT and CDR2 is YYREEE in the germline V gene (reference sequence). DNA of the CDR3: TGTGCCAGCAGCTTGGGACTAAACTCTGGAAACACCATATATTTT. Encoded protein: CASSLGLNSGNTIYF.

The chain carries TRBV19 and TRBJ1-1; D gene ambiguous. V lost 4 bases to trimming and J lost 3 bases, with 24 bases between them. The CDR3 is 18 amino acids. CDR1 is LNHDA, CDR2 SQIVND, per germline (reference sequence). CDR3 nucleotides: TGTGCCAGTAGTAGTCCATATCGTACAAAGAGGGAAGACACTGAAGCTTTCTTT. This gives the protein CASSSPYRTKREDTEAFF.

This clone occurred once. V and J are TRBV3-1 (or the pseudogene TRBV3-2) and TRBJ1-2, with TRBD1 matching over 8 bases. V lost 1 base, J lost 4 bases, and 5 bases stayed unmatched. This CDR3 is built from 15 residues. Germline CDR1 reads LGHDT; CDR2 reads YNNKEL (reference sequence). CDR3 protein: CASSQGSTGGYGYTF. In DNA, the CDR3 is TGTGCCAGCAGCCAAGGATCAACAGGGGGCTATGGCTACACCTTC.

The V call is TRBV7-8, the J call TRBJ2-7, with D perhaps matching TRBD1 (6 bases). Germline values: CDR1 SGHVS, CDR2 FQNEAQ. V dropped 3 bases and J dropped 7 bases, with 22 bases sitting between them. CDR3 size: 16 residues. The CDR3 DNA reads TGTGCCAGCAGCTTTGTAGCAGGGGTCGATAATGGGGAGCAGTACGTC. Its protein is CASSFVAGVDNGEQYV.

The chain combines TRBV19 with TRBJ1-2; 7 bases are shared with TRBD1. Germline V lookup: CDR1 LNHDA, CDR2 SQIVND (reference sequence). Trimming cost V 7 bases and J 8 bases; bases outside gene matches: 19. The CDR3 covers 16 residues. The CDR3 sequence: CASTSYPTTGPRGYTF. The CDR3 nucleotides are TGTGCCAGTACCTCGTACCCGACGACAGGGCCCCGGGGCTACACCTTC.

This chain joins TRBV12-5 and TRBJ2-3, with TRBD1 matching over 11 bases. With 9 bases clipped from V and 5 bases from J, the junction kept 7 bases outside the gene matches. The CDR3 spans 14 residues. The germline CDR1 and CDR2 sequences are LGHNT and FRNRAP. The CDR3 loop is CASRTGGSGDTQYF. In nucleotides, the CDR3 is TGTGCTAGCAGGACAGGGGGCTCGGGAGATACGCAGTATTTT.

The chain has TRBV4-1 and TRBJ2-1; TRBD1 matches at 8 bases. The V gene end was trimmed by 1 base and the J gene end by 7 bases; junction bases not matched to a gene: 6. The germline CDR1 and CDR2 sequences are MGHRA and YSYEKL. There are 15 residues in the CDR3. The CDR3 is CASSQGQGYSNEQFF. The CDR3 DNA sequence: TGCGCCAGCAGCCAAGGACAGGGGTATTCAAATGAGCAGTTCTTC.

The chain links TRBV10-3 to TRBJ2-6; perhaps TRBD2 as D (5 bases). Germline assignment: CDR1 ENHRY and CDR2 SYGVKD. V lost 3 bases to trimming and J lost 1 base, with 7 bases between them. This CDR3 region has 15 residues. CDR3 loop: CAISDGESGANVLTF. In DNA form, the CDR3 reads TGTGCCATCAGTGATGGGGAGTCTGGGGCCAACGTCCTGACTTTC.

The rearrangement links TRBV5-5 to TRBJ2-2, with 7 bases aligning to TRBD1. V lost 4 bases to trimming and J lost 7 bases; unmatched junction nucleotides: 10. The CDR3 is made up of 15 amino acids. Germline V gene data show CDR1 as SGHKS and CDR2 as YYEKEE (reference sequence). CDR3: CASSPFDRDGGELFF. Written as DNA, the CDR3 is TGTGCCAGCAGCCCATTCGACAGGGATGGCGGGGAGCTGTTTTTT.

The chain carries TRBV3-1 (or the pseudogene TRBV3-2) and TRBJ1-2, with 7 bases lining up with TRBD1. CDR1 and CDR2 from the germline V gene are LGHDT and YNNKEL (reference sequence). The CDR3 extends over 11 amino acids. J gave up 8 bases and V 6 bases, and 3 bases lay outside the gene matches. CDR3 nucleotides: TGTGCCAGCAGGGGGACAGAGGGCTACACCTTC. It is translated as CASRGTEGYTF.

The rearrangement joins TRBV7-2 to TRBJ2-1, with 9 bases matching TRBD2. Trimming cost V 1 base and J 7 bases; bases outside gene matches: 5. Germline CDR1 is SGHTA and CDR2 is FQGNSA. The length of the CDR3 is 15 residues. CDR3 residues: CASSLGKLAGNEQFF. The CDR3 DNA is TGTGCCAGCAGCTTAGGGAAGCTAGCGGGGAATGAGCAGTTCTTC.

As to this clone: An end of the junction differs from the germline gene, which may be a read error. Distinct nucleotide sequences in the sample also encode this CDR3. The chain carries TRBV5-4 and TRBJ2-5; D may be TRBD2 (7 bases). This CDR3 is 14 amino acids long. CDR1 and CDR2 from the germline V gene are SGHNT and YYREEE (reference sequence). This CDR3 reads CASSLWGGRETQYF. The CDR3 region has the DNA TGTGCCAGCAGCTTGTGGGGGGGCCGAGAGACCCAATACTTC.

This chain links TRBV27 with TRBJ2-7; unclear D gene. Germline assignment: CDR1 MNHEY and CDR2 SMNVEV (reference sequence). Trimming left V 6 bases short and J 6 bases short, with 12 bases between. The CDR3 runs to 12 residues. The CDR3 sequence is CASRRTPGEQYF. The CDR3 coding sequence is TGTGCCAGCAGGCGCACCCCCGGCGAGCAGTACTTC.